This entry lists 29 T cell receptor beta chains sequenced from one sample in a study of glioma-infiltrating T cells. Amplification of TCR alpha and beta CDR3 regions from RNA used iRepertoire nested multiplex PCR. TCRdb re-analysed the multiplex PCR reads in MiXCR, keeping a single row per CDR3 protein. This table holds some 99,000 distinct CDR3 sequences, less than 30% found once. What was sequenced was glioma tissue, nonneoplastic brain tissue, or PBMCs (not recorded which). The receptors originated from a human donor with low-grade glioma or glioblastoma, undergoing nonglioma brain surgery, or in good health (not recorded which).

A note on this clonotype: A much larger clone lies one base from this, so it may be a read error. The rearrangement joins TRBV30 to TRBJ2-1, with TRBD1 identical over 7 bases. The CDR3 spans 14 residues. Germline lookup yields CDR1 GTSNPN and CDR2 SVGIG (reference sequence). J gave up 2 bases and V 5 bases, and 6 bases lay outside the gene matches. As DNA, the CDR3 is TGTGCCTGGGGCCGGGACAGCACCTACAATGAGCAGTTCTTC. Protein sequence: CAWGRDSTYNEQFF.

CDR3 DNA sequence: TGTGCCAGCAGTTTATTGGGGGAACAAGAGAACAAGTACTTC. Residues: CASSLLGEQENKYF. The V gene is TRBV27, the J gene TRBJ2-5; D could derive from TRBD1 or TRBD2 (5 bases each). The V end lost 1 base, the J end lost 12 bases, and 18 bases lay between the germline ends. CDR3 length: 14 amino acids. Germline V gives CDR1 MNHEY, CDR2 SMNVEV (reference sequence).

This rearrangement joins TRBV29-1 to TRBJ1-2; D possibly corresponds to TRBD1 (6 bases). The V and J ends lost 7 bases and 4 bases respectively, with 13 bases between them. Germline V CDR1 and CDR2: SQVTM, ANQGSEA. The CDR3 is 12 amino acids. CDR3 loop: CSGLDRSYGYTF. The CDR3 nucleotides are TGCAGCGGTCTTGACAGGTCCTATGGCTACACCTTC.

This clonotype was found many times. One base away lies a much larger clone, so this may be a sequencing read error. This rearrangement joins TRBV6-1 to TRBJ2-3; D is uncertain. The CDR3 consists of 13 residues. Germline V gene sequence: CDR1 MNHNS, CDR2 SASEGT. Trimming left V 5 bases short and J 5 bases short, with 11 bases between. CDR3 region: CASSCQAGDTQYF. CDR3 DNA: TGTGCCAGCAGTTGCCAGGCAGGAGATACGCAGTATTTT.

The chain joins TRBV5-1 to TRBJ2-5; D is uncertain. The CDR3 covers 14 residues. Germline lookup yields CDR1 SGHRS and CDR2 YFSETQ. With 0 bases removed from V and 2 bases from J, the gap between germline ends came to 8 bases. The CDR3 loop reads CASSLVARQETQYF. The CDR3 DNA reads TGCGCCAGCAGCTTGGTGGCTAGACAAGAGACCCAGTACTTC.

A note on this clonotype: Being one base from a much bigger clone, this may be a read error. The chain combines TRBV7-3 with TRBJ2-1, with D tentatively TRBD2 (6 bases). The CDR3 contains 17 residues. V lost 5 bases and J lost 4, with 21 bases in between. Germline CDR1 SGHTA, CDR2 FQGTGA. CDR3 sequence: CASSLRGVEDPYNEQFF. CDR3 DNA sequence: TGTGCCAGCAGCCTCCGCGGGGTAGAGGATCCTTACAATGAGCAGTTCTTC.

This clonotype was seen repeatedly, ten times or more. The chain has TRBV20-1 and TRBJ1-1, with D possibly TRBD1 on 5 matching bases. V was shortened by 0 bases and J by 8 bases, with 10 bases between the two germline ends. The CDR3 has 12 amino acids. CDR1 is DFQATT, CDR2 SNEGSKA, per germline (reference sequence). The CDR3 protein is CSARDRTPEAFF. In DNA form, the CDR3 reads TGCAGTGCTAGAGACCGGACACCAGAAGCTTTCTTT.

In DNA form, the CDR3 reads TGCAGCGTTGAAGATCACCGGACAGGGGTGTACGAGCAGTACTTC. It is translated as CSVEDHRTGVYEQYF. The V call is TRBV29-1, the J call TRBJ2-7, with 9 bases identical to TRBD1. V shed 0 bases and J 4 bases; nucleotides not matched to a gene: 7. The CDR3 spans 15 residues. Germline V gene lookup returns CDR1 SQVTM and CDR2 ANQGSEA.

Many counts were recorded for this clonotype. V and J are TRBV11-2 and TRBJ2-3; TRBD1 or TRBD2 may be the D gene (5 bases each). The CDR3 extends over 14 amino acids. CDR1 is SGHAT and CDR2 is FQNNGV in the germline V gene. V was shortened by 4 bases and J by 4 bases, with 12 bases between the two germline ends. Here the CDR3 reads CASSWGSVADTQYF. The CDR3 nucleotides are TGTGCCAGCAGCTGGGGGTCGGTAGCAGATACGCAGTATTTT.

This sequence joins TRBV19 and TRBJ2-7; 12 bases are shared with TRBD1. Germline V lookup: CDR1 LNHDA, CDR2 SQIVND (reference sequence). CDR3 length: 15 residues. The V and J ends lost 2 bases and 5 bases, in that order; junction bases with no gene match: 4. The CDR3 DNA follows: TGTGCCAGTAGTATACCGGGACAGGGGGCTCACGAGCAGTACTTC. Its protein is CASSIPGQGAHEQYF.

This clonotype showed up many times. The chain recombines TRBV14 with TRBJ1-5; maybe TRBD1 (5 bases). This CDR3 has 13 amino acids. Trimming removed 3 bases from V and 4 bases from J, with 7 bases in between. Germline V gene data show CDR1 as SGHDN and CDR2 as FVKESK. CDR3 sequence: CASSQQGNQPQHF. The CDR3 nucleotides are TGTGCCAGCAGCCAGCAGGGTAATCAGCCCCAGCATTTT.

The chain couples TRBV6-1 to TRBJ1-1; no clear D gene. Deletions cut 6 bases from V and 4 bases from J, with 12 bases between. CDR1 is MNHNS, CDR2 SASEGT, per germline. The CDR3 is made up of 13 amino acids. The CDR3 DNA is TGTGCCAGCAGGAGCCCGGGAACCACTGAAGCTTTCTTT. Its translation is CASRSPGTTEAFF.

The chain recombines TRBV10-3 with TRBJ2-1, with 13 bases matching TRBD2. Germline CDR1 reads ENHRY; CDR2 reads SYGVKD. The junction had 18 bases not matched to a gene; V was cut back by 11 bases and J by 5 bases. This CDR3 is built from 18 residues. The DNA for the CDR3 is TGTGCCGCCGGATCTGGACTAGCGGGAGACCACTCTAACAATGAGCAGTTCTTC. This encodes CAAGSGLAGDHSNNEQFF.

This clonotype was seen ten or more times. The gene calls are TRBV4-3 and TRBJ1-4, with D unclear. The CDR3 contains 15 residues. The germline gives CDR1 LGHNA, CDR2 YSLEER. Between the trimmed V and J ends, which lost 9 bases and 8 bases, there was a span of 22 bases. The CDR3 reads CASTPNNALEEKLFF. The CDR3 DNA follows: TGCGCCAGTACGCCGAACAACGCCCTCGAGGAAAAACTGTTTTTT.

CDR3 DNA: TGTGCCAGCAGTTACCAGGGACAGGGACAAGAGACCCAGTACTTC. This codes for CASSYQGQGQETQYF. The chain combines TRBV6-9 with TRBJ2-5; 9 bases are shared with TRBD1. V was clipped by 3 bases and J by 2 bases; unmatched bases: 4. Germline-derived CDR1 and CDR2 are MNHGY and SVAAGI. The CDR3 has 15 residues.

This clonotype has a count of ten or more. This chain uses TRBV2 with TRBJ1-1, with D maybe TRBD1 (6 bases). Looked up from germline, CDR1 is SNHLY and CDR2 is FYNNEI. Trimming cost V 6 bases and J 1 base, with 12 bases left between them. The CDR3 covers 14 residues. Written as DNA, the CDR3 is TGTGCCAGCAGGGGACAAGCTTCGAACACTGAAGCTTTCTTT. It codes for CASRGQASNTEAFF.

With regard to this clonotype: At one of its ends the junction is not consistent with the germline gene, which may arise from a read error. The J gene is TRBJ1-3, the V gene TRBV2; D gene unclear. Looked up from germline, CDR1 is SNHLY and CDR2 is FYNNEI. The CDR3 spans 16 residues. The CDR3 reads CASSEELWQTGDTIYF. In DNA form, the CDR3 reads TGTGCCAGCAGTGAGGAGTTATGGCAGACTGGAGACACCATATATTTT.

This clonotype has ten or more counts. The V and J genes are TRBV20-1 and TRBJ2-5; D call uncertain. The CDR3 covers 13 residues. The germline V gene has CDR1 DFQATT and CDR2 SNEGSKA (reference sequence). V lost 5 bases and J 2 bases, leaving 12 bases between the germline ends. The CDR3 sequence: CSAPHAQQETQYF. CDR3 nucleotides: TGCAGTGCTCCCCACGCCCAGCAAGAGACCCAGTACTTC.

As regards this clonotype: A much more abundant neighbour one base away suggests this may be a read error. The chain employs TRBV12-3 or TRBV12-4 and TRBJ2-7; no clear D. CDR3 size: 11 residues. The CDR3 nucleotides are TGTGCCAGCAGCCCTAACCACGAGCTGTACTTC. Protein product: CASSPNHELYF.

This clonotype was seen many times. The rearrangement joins TRBV27 to TRBJ2-1; 9 nucleotides align to TRBD2. This CDR3 is 16 amino acids long. Germline V lookup: CDR1 MNHEY, CDR2 SMNVEV (reference sequence). Trimming removed 5 bases from V and 2 bases from J; junction bases left unmatched: 7. CDR3 bases: TGTGCCAGCAGTATACGACTAGCGGAGACCTACAATGAGCAGTTCTTC. Translation gives CASSIRLAETYNEQFF.

This clonotype was recorded at least ten times. The chain carries TRBV6-2 or TRBV6-3 and TRBJ2-7; D remains unclear. The germline V and J ends were trimmed by 6 bases and 5 bases, with 17 bases remaining between them. The CDR3 has 14 amino acids. Germline V lookup: CDR1 MNHEY, CDR2 SVGEGT. CDR3 sequence: CASSRAASENEQYF. DNA of the CDR3: TGTGCCAGCAGCCGGGCCGCGTCAGAAAACGAGCAGTACTTC.

Remarks on this clonotype: Just one base apart from a much larger clone, this may be a read error. The gene calls are TRBV10-3 and TRBJ1-5; 7 nucleotides agree with TRBD1. The CDR3 totals 13 residues. Germline-derived CDR1 and CDR2 are ENHRY and SYGVKD. The CDR3 here is CATRQGLNHPQHF. Written as DNA, the CDR3 is TGTGCCACCCGACAGGGCCTTAATCATCCCCAGCATTTT.

In its sample, this clonotype was seen many times. The chain links TRBV7-9 to TRBJ2-3, with unresolved D. Trimming left V 1 base short and J 4 bases short, with 9 bases between. Germline CDR1 SEHNR, CDR2 FQNEAQ (reference sequence). This CDR3 is built from 14 residues. The CDR3: CASSLESLPDTQYF. The CDR3 DNA reads TGTGCCAGCAGCTTAGAAAGCCTGCCAGATACGCAGTATTTT.

This clonotype was found many times. V gene TRBV20-1 combines with J gene TRBJ1-5, with D perhaps TRBD1 (5 bases). Germline V CDR1 and CDR2: DFQATT, SNEGSKA (reference sequence). Trimming shortened V by 3 bases and J by 4 bases, and 19 bases separated the two germline ends. This CDR3 has 16 residues. The CDR3 DNA sequence: TGCAGTGCTAGCCACCCGCGGGGGTTTCTTAATCAGCCCCAGCATTTT. Its translation: CSASHPRGFLNQPQHF.

This clonotype showed up many times. The chain carries TRBV6-1 and TRBJ2-7; 7 bases agree with TRBD1. V shed 6 bases, J shed 9 bases, and the junction held 5 bases outside the gene matches. The CDR3 loop spans 11 amino acids. The germline V gene has CDR1 MNHNS and CDR2 SASEGT. The CDR3 DNA is TGTGCCAGCAGACGAGGGGGCGTGCAGTACTTC. Protein sequence: CASRRGGVQYF.

A few counts support this clonotype. The V gene is TRBV12-3 or TRBV12-4, the J gene TRBJ2-1; 8 nucleotides match TRBD1. The CDR3 is 15 amino acids. After removal of 3 bases from V and 8 bases from J, the junction contained 9 bases not matched to a gene. CDR3 DNA sequence: TGTGCCAGCAGTTTTGGGGACAGGAGTCGGGATGAGCAGTTCTTC. It translates to CASSFGDRSRDEQFF.

This clonotype has ten or more counts. CDR3 in amino acids: CASRKTTGDYGYTF. In nucleotides, the CDR3 is TGTGCCAGCAGAAAAACGACAGGGGACTATGGCTACACCTTC. The V call is TRBV27, the J call TRBJ1-2; TRBD1 agrees at 8 bases. Germline assignment: CDR1 MNHEY and CDR2 SMNVEV (reference sequence). CDR3 length equals 14 residues. V dropped 6 bases and J dropped 3; count of bases not matched to a gene: 6.

Ten or more counts support this clonotype. This chain joins TRBV7-8 and TRBJ2-5; TRBD1 matches at 12 bases. J lost 5 bases, V lost 5 bases, and 6 bases had no gene match. This CDR3 region has 15 residues. Germline lookup yields CDR1 SGHVS and CDR2 FQNEAQ. The CDR3 protein is CASSGGQGAPETQYF. Here the CDR3 DNA reads TGTGCCAGCAGCGGGGGACAGGGGGCGCCTGAGACCCAGTACTTC.

The sample holds many counts of this clonotype. The V gene is TRBV7-2, the J gene TRBJ1-1; D call uncertain. Deletions cut 5 bases from V and 7 bases from J, with 11 bases between. Germline V gene data show CDR1 as SGHTA and CDR2 as FQGNSA. This CDR3 is 12 amino acids long. CDR3 residues: CASSLRGGEAFF. CDR3 bases: TGTGCCAGCAGCCTACGCGGAGGTGAAGCTTTCTTT.